The present T cell receptor beta chain was sequenced within a study of identical twins. V was pared by 7 bases and J by 5 bases, with 7 bases of the junction left unmatched. This CDR3 is built from 13 residues. Germline CDR1 and CDR2: MNHEY and SVGEGT. This clonotype was observed a handful of times. What it binds is unknown. Using its own MiXCR run on the 5' RACE reads, TCRdb lists one record per CDR3 protein. The data show hundreds of thousands of distinct CDR3 sequences, with around 5.7% seen just once and 1.5% to 2% held by the top ten. General observations from the study: For cord blood, abundant beta clonotypes had fewer insertions, unlike memory repertoires, which showed none. Invariant populations such as MAIT and iNKT cells could partly muddle zero-insertion analyses.

Everyone who donated was a healthy Caucasian. The receptor's source is a man aged 18 to 29 in good health. Material: naive T cells sorted from blood. This sequence joins TRBV6-2 or TRBV6-3 and TRBJ2-5; 7 bases are shared with TRBD2. In DNA, the CDR3 is TGTGCCAGCAAGCGGGGCTCATACGAGACCCAGTACTTC. Its translation: CASKRGSYETQYF.